The clone carrying this T cell receptor (beta chain) was detected a few times. The data are from a study of radiotherapy plus CTLA-4 blockade in lung cancer. About the research overall: Objective responses were seen in around 20% of patients, disease control in 25% to 35%.

Germline lookup yields CDR1 LNHDA and CDR2 SQIVND (reference sequence). The CDR3 length is 14 residues. The junction had 5 bases not matched to a gene; V was cut back by 4 bases and J by 5 bases. Participants had chemo-refractory metastatic non-small-cell lung cancer and were treated with focal radiation plus ipilimumab CTLA-4 blockade. Repertoires were generated with immunoSEQ multiplex PCR, while TCRdb's copy carries only in-frame clones and drops some. The sample consists of about 59,000 clones, about 72% of them appearing once. The sequencing used peripheral blood, collected from a patient treated with radiotherapy plus ipilimumab. The TCR originated in a human donor with non-small cell lung cancer whose response to radiotherapy plus ipilimumab could not be evaluated. This sequence joins TRBV19 and TRBJ1-1, with 9 bases that match TRBD1. CDR3 residues: CASSKKGQGTEAFF. For the CDR3, the DNA is TGTGCCAGTAGTAAAAAGGGACAGGGAACTGAAGCTTTCTTT.